The 20 T cell receptor beta chains presented below share a single source sample, sequenced in a study of blood T cell repertoires in COVID-19. Sequencing used immunoSEQ multiplex PCR; TCRdb keeps in-frame clones, though not all of them. The repertoire holds 55,000 to 65,000 clones, 80% to 90% seen once, with 6% to 8.5% in the top ten. Sequencing was carried out using peripheral blood. The receptors originated from a man aged 60 to 69 with active or convalescent COVID-19.

The rearrangement joins TRBV28 to TRBJ1-2, with TRBD1 identical over 10 bases. The CDR3 is 14 amino acids. Losses at the gene ends were 5 bases for V and 6 bases for J; bases not matched to a gene: 6. Germline assignment: CDR1 MDHEN and CDR2 SYDVKM. The CDR3 region has the DNA TGTGCCAGCAGTCCGGGTGACAGGGGGCATGGCTACACCTTC. This encodes CASSPGDRGHGYTF.

The chain employs TRBV7-9 and TRBJ2-1; D unclear. Germline-derived CDR1 and CDR2 are SEHNR and FQNEAQ (reference sequence). With 0 bases removed from V and 3 bases from J, the gap between germline ends came to 6 bases. This CDR3 has 14 amino acids. CDR3: CASSLAQHYNEQFF. The CDR3, as DNA: TGTGCCAGCAGCTTAGCACAACACTACAATGAGCAGTTCTTC.

V is TRBV11-2 and J is TRBJ1-2, with TRBD1 identical over 7 bases. The CDR3 is made up of 15 amino acids. The V segment lost 1 base and the J segment 3 bases; nucleotides outside the gene matches: 5. Germline-derived CDR1 and CDR2 are SGHAT and FQNNGV. The CDR3 coding sequence is TGTGCCAGCAGCTTAGGACAGGGAGAGTACTATGGCTACACCTTC. Amino acids: CASSLGQGEYYGYTF. The complete variable domain, with remaining parts taken from reference TRBV11-2 and TRBJ1-2, reads EAGVAQSPRYKIIEKRQSVAFWCNPISGHATLYWYQQILGQGPKLLIQFQNNGVVDDSQLPKDRFSAERLKGVDSTLKIQPAKLEDSAVYLCASSLGQGEYYGYTFGSGTRLTVV.

This rearrangement joins TRBV29-1 to TRBJ1-3; D is uncertain. With 5 bases removed from V and 0 bases from J, the gap between germline ends came to 11 bases. There are 14 residues in the CDR3. The germline V gene encodes CDR1 SQVTM and CDR2 ANQGSEA. CDR3 residues: CSVSHSRSGNTIYF. The CDR3 DNA is TGCAGCGTTTCTCACTCCCGCTCTGGAAACACCATATATTTT.

The chain couples TRBV7-9 to TRBJ2-1; D call uncertain. Trimming stripped 5 bases from V and 10 bases from J, with 15 bases between. The germline gives CDR1 SEHNR, CDR2 FQNEAQ (reference sequence). The CDR3 covers 13 residues. The CDR3 loop reads CASSPMGDGEQFF. The CDR3 region has the DNA TGTGCCAGCAGCCCAATGGGCGACGGCGAGCAGTTCTTC.

The chain carries TRBV18 and TRBJ2-7, with D possibly TRBD1 on 6 matching bases. Germline CDR1 and CDR2: KGHSH and LQKENI. The CDR3 sequence is 16 residues long. V lost 0 bases and J 3 bases, leaving 15 bases between the germline ends. The CDR3 sequence: CASSPPSRQAVYEQYF. Written as DNA, the CDR3 is TGTGCCAGCTCACCACCATCTCGACAGGCGGTCTACGAGCAGTACTTC.

This clone was observed a few times. The genes are TRBV7-9 and TRBJ2-3; D may be TRBD1 (6 bases). The germline V and J ends were trimmed by 5 bases and 0 bases, with 15 bases remaining between them. The CDR3 contains 16 residues. The germline gives CDR1 SEHNR, CDR2 FQNEAQ (reference sequence). The CDR3 region is CASSRAGTLSTDTQYF. The DNA for the CDR3 is TGTGCCAGCAGCCGGGCCGGGACACTTAGCACAGATACGCAGTATTTT.

CDR3 loop: CATPDRDYGYTF. CDR3 nucleotides: TGTGCCACCCCGGACAGGGACTATGGCTACACCTTC. V is TRBV11-3 and J is TRBJ1-2; TRBD1 matches 8 bases. The CDR3 contains 12 residues. Germline assignment: CDR1 SGHNT and CDR2 YENEEA. V gave up 10 bases and J gave up 3 bases; unmatched junction bases: 4.

The chain combines TRBV7-3 with TRBJ1-1, with a weak D call TRBD1 (6 bases). CDR1 SGHTA and CDR2 FQGTGA come from the germline V gene. This CDR3 comprises 15 residues. The V end was cut by 0 bases, the J end by 8 bases, with 16 bases between. Here the CDR3 DNA reads TGTGCCAGCAGCTTAACGTTGGCGGCAGGGGCAGAAGCTTTCTTT. It encodes CASSLTLAAGAEAFF. Combining the CDR3 with reference TRBV7-3 and TRBJ1-1 gives the whole variable domain GAGVSQTPSNKVTEKGKYVELRCDPISGHTALYWYRQSLGQGPEFLIYFQGTGAADDSGLPNDRFFAVRPEGSVSTLKIQRTERGDSAVYLCASSLTLAAGAEAFFGQGTRLTVV.

This clone has just a few counts. DNA for the CDR3: TGTGCCAGCAGCCTGGGCGGGGTAATGGGCAATCAGCCCCAGCATTTT. Protein: CASSLGGVMGNQPQHF. The rearrangement links TRBV5-6 to TRBJ1-5; D is undetermined. The CDR3 is 16 residues long. Trimming pared 4 bases from V and 2 bases from J, leaving 16 bases between. Germline CDR1 reads SGHDT; CDR2 reads YYEEEE.

The chain joins TRBV27 to TRBJ2-3, with 11 bases that match TRBD2. V gave up 5 bases and J gave up 4 bases; unmatched junction bases: 8. This CDR3 spans 16 amino acids. Germline V gene lookup returns CDR1 MNHEY and CDR2 SMNVEV (reference sequence). The CDR3 nucleotides are TGTGCCAGCAGTACCCAGGGACTAGCGGTTTCAGATACGCAGTATTTT. Its protein is CASSTQGLAVSDTQYF.

The V gene is TRBV19, the J gene TRBJ2-7; D perhaps matches TRBD2 (5 bases). The V gene's germline CDR1 is LNHDA and CDR2 SQIVND (reference sequence). Between the trimmed V and J ends, which lost 5 bases and 6 bases, there was a span of 14 bases. The CDR3 spans 13 residues. The CDR3 region is CASSPSERAEQYF. DNA of the CDR3: TGTGCCAGTAGTCCAAGTGAGAGGGCCGAGCAGTACTTC. Full variable domain (rest looked up from reference TRBV19 and TRBJ2-7): DGGITQSPKYLFRKEGQNVTLSCEQNLNHDAMYWYRQDPGQGLRLIYYSQIVNDFQKGDIAEGYSVSREKKESFPLTVTSAQKNPTAFYLCASSPSERAEQYFGPGTRLTVT.

The V gene is TRBV5-6, the J gene TRBJ1-1, with 8 nucleotides matching TRBD1. The germline V gene has CDR1 SGHDT and CDR2 YYEEEE. The length of the CDR3 is 15 residues. The J segment lost 10 bases and the V segment lost 4 bases, leaving 15 bases of the junction unmatched. CDR3: CASSPGQGRFLGAFF. CDR3 bases: TGTGCCAGCAGCCCTGGACAGGGAAGGTTTCTAGGAGCTTTCTTT. The full variable domain, with the rest looked up from reference TRBV5-6 and TRBJ1-1, is DAGVTQSPTHLIKTRGQQVTLRCSPKSGHDTVSWYQQALGQGPQFIFQYYEEEERQRGNFPDRFSGHQFPNYSSELNVNALLLGDSALYLCASSPGQGRFLGAFFGQGTRLTVV.

The chain has TRBV28 and TRBJ2-1, with D maybe TRBD1 (6 bases). The germline V gene has CDR1 MDHEN and CDR2 SYDVKM. Trimming took 5 bases from V and 1 from J, leaving 12 bases between them. The CDR3 extends over 15 amino acids. As DNA, the CDR3 is TGTGCCAGCAGTCCAATACAGGGTTCCTACAATGAGCAGTTCTTC. Its protein product is CASSPIQGSYNEQFF.

This clone was detected once. The rearrangement uses TRBV6-5 and TRBJ1-5, with 10 positions matching TRBD1. J was trimmed by 5 bases and V by 7 bases; bases with no gene match: 5. The CDR3 is 14 residues long. Per the germline V gene, CDR1 is MNHEY and CDR2 is SVGAGI. DNA of the CDR3: TGTGCCAGCAAAAGACAGGGGGCGGATCAGCCCCAGCATTTT. Amino acids: CASKRQGADQPQHF.

The chain's CDR3 is CASSLDPGPTEAFF. CDR3 DNA: TGTGCCAGCAGCTTGGATCCAGGGCCCACTGAAGCTTTCTTT. V and J are TRBV5-6 and TRBJ1-1, with D maybe TRBD1 (5 bases). Trimming removed 0 bases at V and 4 bases at J, with 10 bases between. The CDR3 length is 14 residues. Germline V gene data show CDR1 as SGHDT and CDR2 as YYEEEE.

The V and J genes are TRBV20-1 and TRBJ1-1; 9 nucleotides line up with TRBD1. The CDR3 is made up of 11 amino acids. Germline CDR1 is DFQATT and CDR2 is SNEGSKA (reference sequence). V trimming: 4 bases; J trimming: 11 bases; junction bases outside the gene matches: 5. The CDR3 DNA is TGCAGTGCTATTCGGGACAGGGTTGCTTTCTTT. It codes for CSAIRDRVAFF.

This clone has a single count. The chain couples TRBV6-1 to TRBJ1-2; unclear D gene. Germline CDR1 reads MNHNS; CDR2 reads SASEGT. V dropped 2 bases and J dropped 8 bases, with 15 bases sitting between them. The CDR3 totals 14 residues. The DNA for the CDR3 is TGTGCCAGCAGTGAAACTAGGGAACTCTTCGGCTACACCTTC. Protein: CASSETRELFGYTF.

V usage is TRBV15 and J usage is TRBJ1-2; 7 positions match TRBD1. V was clipped by 3 bases and J by 4 bases; unmatched bases: 5. CDR1 and CDR2 from the germline V gene are LNHNV and YYDKDF (reference sequence). The CDR3 contains 14 residues. The DNA for the CDR3 is TGTGCCACCAGCAGGGGGACAGCGACCTATGGCTACACCTTC. Protein product: CATSRGTATYGYTF.

The J gene is TRBJ2-7, the V gene TRBV28, with D possibly TRBD1 on 6 matching bases. The CDR3 has 14 amino acids. V was pared by 6 bases and J by 3 bases, with 15 bases between. Germline-derived CDR1 and CDR2 are MDHEN and SYDVKM. This CDR3 is CASRTGTFRYEQYF. CDR3 bases: TGTGCCAGCAGAACCGGGACATTTCGCTACGAGCAGTACTTC.